This TCR beta chain was profiled in a study of shared clonotypes between healthy human individuals (dated by TCRdb to the early 2020s). In the study overall: A few men and a couple of women, aged 18 to 49 years, made up the cohort. Per donor, three plates each were used for CD4 naive and CD4 memory, two for CD8 naive, and one for CD8 memory. To estimate repertoire size and how much clonotype sharing occurs between individuals, the study deeply sequenced the blood TCR repertoires of roughly 5 healthy adults. Libraries were prepared and TCR repertoires were sequenced by different laboratories using diverse techniques, in order to increase sequencing depth and limit assay-specific biases. Each donor's leukapheresis produced roughly between roughly 0.85 and 9.5 billion PBMCs.

A note on this clone: The clone's antigen remains unknown. Within one base of it there is no much larger clone, and no base qualities were kept.

TCR CDR3 regions were amplified from genomic DNA by multiplex PCR using the deep immunoSEQ assay. For each cell subset, the extracted genomic DNA was distributed evenly across all wells of several immunoSEQ 96-well plates, and each plate served as one replicate. Each replicate PCR for sorted subsets received around 200 ng genomic DNA, equal to 30,000 or so T cell genomes. The purified libraries were quantified using a Qubit 3.0 fluorometer, sized with a Bioanalyzer 2100, and then quantified again using the KAPA Library Quantification kit. Each immunoSEQ 96-well plate was sequenced on its own single-read 150-cycle Illumina NextSeq 550 flow cell. In the authors' own workflow: The immunoSEQ output contained only junctional sequences without quality scores, so filtering could not match that applied to full-length reads. Sequences were annotated with PyIR, a Python wrapper for IgBLAST v1.9, using IMGT germline references to assign V/J genes and CDR3. Reads with weak V/J assignments (E-value above 1e-6), missing CDR3, stop codons, out-of-frame junctions, or ambiguous translated residues were removed. V3J clonotypes were defined as sequences sharing an identical inferred V gene, J gene, and CDR3 amino acid sequence. Percentage overlap between repertoires was computed as shared unique clonotypes divided by the size of the smaller repertoire. Richness of each repertoire was evaluated using RTK rarefaction, the Chao1 estimator, and Recon v2.1 estimates of unobserved clonotypes. Generation probabilities were computed with OLGA for all TCRbeta clonotypes obtained by the gDNA method from several donors. Entries here come from immuneACCESS through TCRdb and include only in-frame sequences with V and J called. Some clones fail to appear in such tables; in the studies checked, an unresolved V gene covers under half of the shortfall, and the cause of the remainder is unknown. That table furnishes V, J and clone size, whereas the DNA furnished D and trimming. The sample table contains 1,400,000 or so clones; only one count was recorded for approximately 98.5% of them. The ten largest clones take up roughly 0.36% of the sample.

The donors were healthy, HIV-negative adults who had no recently reported acute infections or vaccinations. Every donor was a Caucasian adult residing in Nashville, Tennessee, USA. CD4+ T cells were enriched through magnetic negative selection, after which naive cells were positively selected on CD45RA and the remaining negative fraction served as the memory subset. Blood was collected by leukapheresis, and PBMCs were isolated by Ficoll-Histopaque density gradient centrifugation and then cryopreserved in liquid nitrogen vapor phase. Analytical flow cytometry was used to check the purity and quantity of each magnetically sorted T cell population. Each sorted fraction had its genomic DNA isolated and then quantified by UV absorbance on a Nanodrop 2000c. Points the paper makes about the study in general: Compared with non-shared clonotypes, clonotypes shared by all four sorted-subset donors had higher generation probabilities. Sharing across several donors was observed for about 4.8% of naive CD4, under 4% of naive CD8, about 2.3% of memory CD4, and around 0.4% of memory CD8 clonotypes. Based on pairwise subsampling, the degree of clonotype sharing among donors was expected to be affected by sequencing depth. Naive subsets generally had larger estimated clonotype richness than memory subsets. The small number of donors limited the genetic and exposure-history diversity represented. Only blood was sampled, and tissue TCR repertoires likely differ from those in blood. Incomplete sequencing was indicated by rarefaction of sorted-subset datasets, despite the large sequencing depth.

Counted from cysteine to phenylalanine, this CDR3 has 15 amino acids. Just CDR3 DNA is preserved here, 45 bases in frame from base 1. CDR1 SGHTA and CDR2 FQGTGA are derived from the germline V gene. The germline V and J ends show losses of 5 bases and 6 bases respectively, and no gene match explains 6 bases of the junction. This sequence uses TRBV7-3 and TRBJ2-4; TRBD2 fits 11 bases in the junction. The TCR originated in a man between 25 and 39 years old in good health. The sequenced sample was naive CD4+ T cells sorted from blood. Explained via the paper, the cell subset or site label denotes: CD45RA+ positively selected. The CDR3 is CASSPQLAGVNIQYF. The bases are TGTGCCAGCAGCCCGCAACTAGCGGGGGTAAACATTCAGTACTTC.